Each of the 5 T cell receptor beta chains below was sequenced from the same sample in a study of identical twins. TCRdb reprocessed the 5' RACE reads with MiXCR, giving one entry per CDR3 protein. The sample holds 700,000 or so distinct CDR3 sequences, about 20% seen once. The data were also submitted as part of a second study, on T cells expressing NK-cell markers.

Sequenced material: PBMCs. Receptors were obtained from a woman between 18 and 30 years old in good health.

The chain joins TRBV29-1 to TRBJ2-5, with D perhaps given as TRBD1 or TRBD2 (5 bases each). There are 13 residues in the CDR3. From germline, CDR1 is SQVTM and CDR2 ANQGSEA. V lost 4 bases and J lost 2, with 11 bases in between. This CDR3 is CSVVDWGQETQYF. The CDR3 DNA follows: TGCAGCGTTGTAGATTGGGGGCAAGAGACCCAGTACTTC.

The V call is TRBV6-5, the J call TRBJ2-1, with D perhaps TRBD1 or TRBD2 (5 bases each). In germline, CDR1 is MNHEY, CDR2 SVGAGI. This CDR3 is built from 15 residues. Trimming left V 2 bases short and J 4 bases short, with 12 bases between. CDR3 DNA sequence: TGTGCCAGCAGTTACGCCGGGACCGAATACAATGAGCAGTTCTTC. As protein: CASSYAGTEYNEQFF.

This clonotype was counted between two and nine times. V usage is TRBV4-1 and J usage is TRBJ2-5; tentatively, D is TRBD1 (6 bases). Per the germline V gene, CDR1 is MGHRA and CDR2 is YSYEKL. The CDR3 totals 14 residues. The ends were cut back, 0 bases at V and 4 bases at J, with 9 bases in the middle. The CDR3 here is CASSQDWGRETQYF. DNA of the CDR3: TGCGCCAGCAGCCAAGATTGGGGGCGAGAGACCCAGTACTTC.

J is TRBJ2-7 and V is TRBV6-1; 11 bases map to TRBD2. This CDR3 comprises 16 residues. Per the germline V gene, CDR1 is MNHNS and CDR2 is SASEGT. Trimming cost V 10 bases and J 6 bases; bases outside gene matches: 17. In DNA form, the CDR3 reads TGTGCCACCCGAGGGCTAGCGGGAGGAAAACGCTGCGAGCAGTACTTC. Its protein is CATRGLAGGKRCEQYF.

This chain links TRBV5-1 with TRBJ2-3; D remains ambiguous. Trimming stripped 4 bases from V and 4 bases from J, with 13 bases between. Germline CDR1 and CDR2: SGHRS and YFSETQ. This CDR3 spans 14 amino acids. CDR3 coding DNA: TGCGCCAGCAGCACGGTGTTTATTGCAGATACGCAGTATTTT. This codes for CASSTVFIADTQYF.